These 27 T cell receptor beta chains share one sample of origin, sequenced in a study of CD8+CD57+ T cells in acquired aplastic anemia (dated by TCRdb to the late 2010s). This sample was sequenced with an Illumina HiSeq 2000. Profiling of TCR beta VDJ combinations and CDR3 sequences used genomic DNA as the template. TCRdb ran its own pipeline on the public reads, namely fastp trimming at Q25 and MiXCR clone calling, and kept in-frame beta chains. Here each entry gathers all rows of one CDR3 protein and keeps the most common genes and DNA. The sample yields under 200,000 distinct CDR3 sequences; 40% to 50% were counted once. 9.7% of the sample is taken by the ten largest. Patients chosen for sequencing had shown expansion of CD8+CD57+ cells by flow cytometry. The specimen was sorted CD4+, CD8+, or CD8+CD57+ T cells (not recorded which) from PBMCs. These receptors originate from a human donor with aplastic anemia.

There are many counts of this clonotype. This chain uses TRBV19 with TRBJ1-1, with D possibly TRBD1 on 5 matching bases. This CDR3 has 14 amino acids. Trimming took 6 bases from V and 0 from J, leaving 11 bases between them. Looked up from germline, CDR1 is LNHDA and CDR2 is SQIVND (reference sequence). The CDR3 coding sequence is TGTGCCAGTAGCCTATTGGGGGTGAACACTGAAGCTTTCTTT. Its protein product is CASSLLGVNTEAFF.

The chain carries TRBV2 and TRBJ2-3; D unresolved. The germline CDR1 and CDR2 sequences are SNHLY and FYNNEI. CDR3 length: 15 amino acids. V was pared by 4 bases and J by 2 bases, with 13 bases between. In DNA form, the CDR3 reads TGTGCCAGCAGTGGGCAAATCGGAGACACAGATACGCAGTATTTT. Protein product: CASSGQIGDTDTQYF.

The chain carries TRBV2 and TRBJ1-2; 7 nucleotides align to TRBD1. CDR1 SNHLY and CDR2 FYNNEI come from the germline V gene. The CDR3 has 14 residues. Unmatched junction bases numbered 8, after V lost 5 bases and J lost 5 bases. The CDR3 DNA sequence: TGTGCCAGCAGTTTAGAAGCCAGGGGGTATGGCTACACCTTC. Translated: CASSLEARGYGYTF. Full variable domain (remainder filled in from reference TRBV2 and TRBJ1-2): EPEVTQTPSHQVTQMGQEVILRCVPISNHLYFYWYRQILGQKVEFLVSFYNNEISEKSEIFDDQFSVERPDGSNFTLKIRSTKLEDSAMYFCASSLEARGYGYTFGSGTRLTVV.

This clonotype has at least ten counts. This CDR3 is CATSDYADTQYF. As DNA, the CDR3 is TGTGCCACCAGTGACTATGCGGATACGCAGTATTTT. This sequence joins TRBV24-1 and TRBJ2-3, with D uncertain. Germline CDR1 reads KGHDR; CDR2 reads SFDVKD. V lost 4 bases, J lost 6 bases, and 7 bases lay in between. The CDR3 consists of 12 residues.

The CDR3 region is CSGLAGNYNEQFF. CDR3 DNA sequence: TGCAGCGGACTAGCGGGTAACTACAATGAGCAGTTCTTC. This rearrangement joins TRBV29-1 to TRBJ2-1; TRBD2 matches 10 bases. Trimming removed 7 bases from V and 3 bases from J; junction bases left unmatched: 3. The CDR3 has 13 amino acids. CDR1 is SQVTM and CDR2 is ANQGSEA in the germline V gene.

This chain uses TRBV2 with TRBJ2-6, with D maybe TRBD1 (6 bases). The CDR3 has 16 residues. Trimming pared 1 base from V and 0 bases from J, leaving 7 bases between. The germline CDR1 and CDR2 sequences are SNHLY and FYNNEI. CDR3 protein: CASSEGQVSGANVLTF. In DNA, the CDR3 is TGTGCCAGCAGTGAAGGACAGGTCTCTGGGGCCAACGTCCTGACTTTC.

This clonotype showed up just once. The chain links TRBV19 to TRBJ2-7; TRBD1 agrees at 8 bases. This CDR3 has 14 residues. CDR1 is LNHDA, CDR2 SQIVND, per germline (reference sequence). Trimming took 7 bases from V and 2 from J; bases not matched to a gene: 7. The CDR3 sequence: CASTPTGVPYEQYF. The CDR3 nucleotides read TGTGCCAGTACCCCGACAGGGGTGCCCTACGAGCAGTACTTC. Together with reference TRBV19 and TRBJ2-7, the CDR3 gives the full variable domain: DGGITQSPKYLFRKEGQNVTLSCEQNLNHDAMYWYRQDPGQGLRLIYYSQIVNDFQKGDIAEGYSVSREKKESFPLTVTSAQKNPTAFYLCASTPTGVPYEQYFGPGTRLTVT.

This clonotype was observed at least ten times. This chain links TRBV15 with TRBJ1-2; no clear D gene. The V gene lost 5 bases and the J gene lost 6 bases, with 16 bases spanning the gap. The germline gives CDR1 LNHNV, CDR2 YYDKDF (reference sequence). The CDR3 runs to 14 residues. This CDR3 reads CATSPQVGSDGYTF. The CDR3 DNA is TGTGCCACCAGCCCACAAGTTGGATCTGATGGCTACACCTTC.

This clonotype was seen only a few times. The J gene is TRBJ1-6, the V gene TRBV10-3, with 10 bases that match TRBD1. CDR3 length equals 14 residues. The V gene end was trimmed by 3 bases and the J gene end by 9 bases; junction bases not matched to a gene: 2. The germline CDR1 and CDR2 sequences are ENHRY and SYGVKD. The CDR3 here is CAISEGTGVSPLHF. The DNA of the CDR3 is TGTGCCATCAGTGAAGGGACAGGGGTTTCACCCCTCCACTTT.

The rearrangement joins TRBV24-1 to TRBJ2-5, with D hard to call. V was cut by 5 bases and J by 2 bases, with 11 bases left in between. This CDR3 has 14 residues. Germline V gene data show CDR1 as KGHDR and CDR2 as SFDVKD. CDR3 in amino acids: CATSARQAQETQYF. The CDR3, as DNA: TGTGCCACCAGTGCTCGGCAGGCGCAAGAGACCCAGTACTTC.

This clonotype was observed a single time. J is TRBJ1-4 and V is TRBV10-3; D may be TRBD1 (5 bases). The V gene lost 3 bases and the J gene lost 0 bases, with 8 bases spanning the gap. This CDR3 region has 15 residues. Germline V gene lookup returns CDR1 ENHRY and CDR2 SYGVKD. The CDR3 spells CAISDRDATNEKLFF. The CDR3, as DNA: TGTGCCATCAGTGACAGGGATGCAACTAATGAAAAACTGTTTTTT.

The rearrangement uses TRBV9 and TRBJ2-7; D may be TRBD1 (6 bases). The CDR3 consists of 15 residues. The germline V gene encodes CDR1 SGDLS and CDR2 YYNGEE. The V gene lost 3 bases and the J gene lost 2 bases, with 15 bases spanning the gap. The CDR3 is CASSAGVSLTYEQYF. CDR3 sequence (DNA): TGTGCCAGCAGCGCAGGGGTCTCCCTTACCTACGAGCAGTACTTC.

This clonotype showed up just once. V usage is TRBV2 and J usage is TRBJ1-6; possibly TRBD1 for D (6 bases). CDR1 is SNHLY, CDR2 FYNNEI, per germline. The CDR3 runs to 15 residues. Trimming took off 6 bases at V and 3 bases at J, with 12 bases between the two ends. CDR3 sequence reads: CASSSQGFYNSPLHF. For the CDR3, the DNA is TGTGCCAGCAGCTCACAGGGTTTCTATAATTCACCCCTCCACTTT. Drawing the rest from reference TRBV2 and TRBJ1-6, the complete variable domain is EPEVTQTPSHQVTQMGQEVILRCVPISNHLYFYWYRQILGQKVEFLVSFYNNEISEKSEIFDDQFSVERPDGSNFTLKIRSTKLEDSAMYFCASSSQGFYNSPLHFGNGTRLTVT.

The chain is built from TRBV24-1 and TRBJ1-2; D perhaps matches TRBD1 (5 bases). CDR1 and CDR2 (germline): KGHDR, SFDVKD. This CDR3 region has 16 residues. Trimming pared 7 bases from V and 0 bases from J, leaving 17 bases between. As DNA, the CDR3 is TGTGCCACCAGGGGATCCGGGACTGAGACTAACTATGGCTACACCTTC. Protein: CATRGSGTETNYGYTF.

This clonotype was recorded a few times. This sequence may be a read error, since a much larger clone differs from it by one base. The rearrangement uses TRBV6-4 and TRBJ1-6; the D is unclear. The CDR3 is 13 amino acids. Germline-derived CDR1 and CDR2 are MRHNA and SNTAGT. The CDR3 DNA sequence: TGTGCCAGCAGCCCCCGAAGGACGTCACCCCTCCGCTTT. Protein: CASSPRRTSPLRF.

The chain carries TRBV5-1 and TRBJ2-7; no clear D. This CDR3 region has 14 residues. The germline V gene encodes CDR1 SGHRS and CDR2 YFSETQ. V was clipped by 1 base and J by 5 bases, with 13 bases between them. DNA for the CDR3: TGCGCCAGCAGCTTGAGGTCAGGTGGCGACGAGCAGTACTTC. Residues: CASSLRSGGDEQYF.

This clonotype came up many times. The chain couples TRBV10-3 to TRBJ2-2; 8 bases agree with TRBD2. The V segment lost 4 bases and the J segment 7 bases; nucleotides outside the gene matches: 11. Germline assignment: CDR1 ENHRY and CDR2 SYGVKD. The CDR3 has 16 amino acids. The CDR3 DNA reads as TGTGCCATCAGTGGGGGGAGCGGGAGAGGAGACGGGGAGCTGTTTTTT. Translating gives CAISGGSGRGDGELFF.

The chain has TRBV19 and TRBJ1-2; D uncertain. Germline V gene lookup returns CDR1 LNHDA and CDR2 SQIVND (reference sequence). Trimming stripped 3 bases from V and 4 bases from J, with 9 bases between. The CDR3 covers 13 residues. CDR3 in DNA: TGTGCCAGTAGTATTCTCAGACCCTATGGCTACACCTTC. Its translation is CASSILRPYGYTF.

The chain carries TRBV9 and TRBJ2-7, with 8 bases that match TRBD2. This CDR3 is 16 amino acids long. The germline CDR1 and CDR2 sequences are SGDLS and YYNGEE. V was pared by 0 bases and J by 3 bases, with 8 bases of the junction left unmatched. The CDR3 region has the DNA TGTGCCAGCAGCGTAGGTGCTAGCGGGTCATTCTACGAGCAGTACTTC. As protein: CASSVGASGSFYEQYF.

There are many counts of this clonotype. The chain joins TRBV20-1 to TRBJ1-4, with 7 positions matching TRBD1. Trimming at V came to 2 bases and at J to 12 bases, leaving 12 bases not matched to a gene. Germline CDR1 and CDR2: DFQATT and SNEGSKA (reference sequence). The CDR3 has 14 amino acids. The CDR3 sequence: CSARFGQVKGELFF. CDR3 sequence (DNA): TGCAGTGCTAGATTCGGACAGGTTAAGGGAGAACTGTTTTTT.

This chain connects TRBV7-6 to TRBJ2-2, with 15 bases identical to TRBD2. Germline assignment: CDR1 SGHVS and CDR2 FNYEAQ. The length of the CDR3 is 17 residues. Germline trimming cut 7 bases from V and 2 bases from J; bases unmatched to any gene: 5. CDR3 in DNA: TGTGCCAGCACAGGGACTAGCGGGAGGACCAACACCGGGGAGCTGTTTTTT. This sequence encodes CASTGTSGRTNTGELFF. Based on the CDR3 plus reference TRBV7-6 and TRBJ2-2, the full variable domain is GAGVSQSPRYKVTKRGQDVALRCDPISGHVSLYWYRQALGQGPEFLTYFNYEAQQDKSGLPNDRFSAERPEGSISTLTIQRTEQRDSAMYRCASTGTSGRTNTGELFFGEGSRLTVL.

The chain carries TRBV6-5 and TRBJ1-2; D might be TRBD1 (6 bases). V lost 2 bases to trimming and J lost 8 bases, with 15 bases between them. This CDR3 comprises 14 residues. Germline assignment: CDR1 MNHEY and CDR2 SVGAGI. The CDR3 DNA reads TGTGCCAGCAGTTACACACAGGGAGTAGGAGGCTACACCTTC. Translated, it gives CASSYTQGVGGYTF.

Note on this clonotype: The germline gene is not matched at one end of the junction; a read error may be the cause. This rearrangement joins TRBV7-2 to TRBJ2-5; 10 bases are a match to TRBD1. CDR3 length equals 14 residues. From germline, CDR1 is SGHTA and CDR2 FQGNSA. As DNA, the CDR3 is TGCGCCAGCAGCCCAACGGACAGGGGGGCAGCCCAGTACTTC. Amino acid sequence: CASSPTDRGAAQYF.

This clonotype was found once. This chain connects TRBV2 to TRBJ2-5; D remains ambiguous. The length of the CDR3 is 11 residues. Germline V CDR1 and CDR2: SNHLY, FYNNEI. Trimming took 3 bases from V and 10 from J, leaving 9 bases between them. The CDR3 loop reads CASSDPDDQYF. The CDR3 DNA follows: TGTGCCAGCAGTGACCCAGACGACCAGTACTTC.

The gene calls are TRBV15 and TRBJ2-5; maybe TRBD1 (6 bases). V was cut by 5 bases and J by 3 bases, with 19 bases left in between. CDR1 and CDR2 from the germline V gene are LNHNV and YYDKDF (reference sequence). The CDR3 totals 16 residues. CDR3 protein: CATSSHYRQVEETQYF. The CDR3 DNA reads as TGTGCCACCAGCTCCCATTACCGACAGGTAGAAGAGACCCAGTACTTC.

This clonotype was detected once. Written as DNA, the CDR3 is TGTGCCACCAGCAGGGGAAAGGAAGGTTCACCCCTCCACTTT. This codes for CATSRGKEGSPLHF. The rearrangement links TRBV15 to TRBJ1-6; D is unclear. This CDR3 region has 14 residues. Germline V gives CDR1 LNHNV, CDR2 YYDKDF (reference sequence). V was pared by 3 bases and J by 9 bases, with 12 bases between.

This clonotype was counted many times. The rearrangement uses TRBV6-1 and TRBJ2-1; 8 nucleotides align to TRBD1. Trimming at V came to 5 bases and at J to 1 base, leaving 4 bases not matched to a gene. The CDR3 extends over 15 amino acids. Germline CDR1 MNHNS, CDR2 SASEGT. The CDR3 loop reads CASSTDRASYNEQFF. In DNA, the CDR3 is TGTGCCAGCAGTACGGACAGGGCATCCTACAATGAGCAGTTCTTC.